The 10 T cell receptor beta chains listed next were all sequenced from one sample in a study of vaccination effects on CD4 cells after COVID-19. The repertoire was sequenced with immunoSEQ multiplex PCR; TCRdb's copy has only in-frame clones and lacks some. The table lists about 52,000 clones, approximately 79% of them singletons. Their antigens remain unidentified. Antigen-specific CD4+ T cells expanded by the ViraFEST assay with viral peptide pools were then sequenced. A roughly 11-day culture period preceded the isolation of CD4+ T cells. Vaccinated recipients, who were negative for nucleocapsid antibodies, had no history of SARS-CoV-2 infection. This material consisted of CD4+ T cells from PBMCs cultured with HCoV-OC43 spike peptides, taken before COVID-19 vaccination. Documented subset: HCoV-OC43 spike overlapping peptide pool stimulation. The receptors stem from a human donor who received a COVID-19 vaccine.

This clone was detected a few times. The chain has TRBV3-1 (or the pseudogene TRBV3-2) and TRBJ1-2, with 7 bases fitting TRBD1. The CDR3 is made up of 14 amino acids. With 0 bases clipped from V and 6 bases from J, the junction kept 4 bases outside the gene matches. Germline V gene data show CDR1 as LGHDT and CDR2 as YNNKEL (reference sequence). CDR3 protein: CASSQDNRGNGYTF. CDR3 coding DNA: TGTGCCAGCAGCCAAGATAACAGGGGCAATGGCTACACCTTC.

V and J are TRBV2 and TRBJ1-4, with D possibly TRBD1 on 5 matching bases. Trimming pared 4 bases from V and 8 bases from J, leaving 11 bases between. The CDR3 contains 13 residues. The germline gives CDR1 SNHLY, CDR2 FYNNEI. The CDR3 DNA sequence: TGTGCCAGCAGTGGTCCCCAGGGCGAAAAACTGTTTTTT. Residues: CASSGPQGEKLFF.

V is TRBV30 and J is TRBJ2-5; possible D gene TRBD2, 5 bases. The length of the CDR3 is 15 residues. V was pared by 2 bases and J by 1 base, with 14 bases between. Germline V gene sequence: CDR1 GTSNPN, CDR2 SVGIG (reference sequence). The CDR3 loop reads CAWSSQPGSQETQYF. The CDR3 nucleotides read TGTGCCTGGAGTAGCCAGCCGGGATCCCAAGAGACCCAGTACTTC. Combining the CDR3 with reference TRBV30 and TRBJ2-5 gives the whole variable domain SQTIHQWPATLVQPVGSPLSLECTVEGTSNPNLYWYRQAAGRGLQLLFYSVGIGQISSEVPQNLSASRPQDRQFILSSKKLLLSDSGFYLCAWSSQPGSQETQYFGPGTRLLVL.

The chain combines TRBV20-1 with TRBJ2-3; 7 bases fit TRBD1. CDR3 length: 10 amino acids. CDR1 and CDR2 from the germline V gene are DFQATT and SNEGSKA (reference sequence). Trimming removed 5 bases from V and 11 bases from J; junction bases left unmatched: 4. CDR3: CSASRDRQYF. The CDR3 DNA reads TGCAGTGCTTCCCGGGACAGGCAGTATTTT.

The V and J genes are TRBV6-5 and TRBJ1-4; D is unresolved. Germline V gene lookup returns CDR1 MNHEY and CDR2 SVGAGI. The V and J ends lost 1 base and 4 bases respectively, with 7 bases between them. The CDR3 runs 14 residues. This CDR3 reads CASSYFQDNEKLFF. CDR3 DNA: TGTGCCAGCAGTTACTTTCAAGATAATGAAAAACTGTTTTTT.

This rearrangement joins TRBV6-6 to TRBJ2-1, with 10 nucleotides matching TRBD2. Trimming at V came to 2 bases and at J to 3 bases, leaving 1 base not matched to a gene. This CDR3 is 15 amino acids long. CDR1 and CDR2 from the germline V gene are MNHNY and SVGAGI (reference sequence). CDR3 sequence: CASSYTSGNYNEQFF. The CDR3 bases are TGTGCCAGCAGTTACACTAGCGGGAACTACAATGAGCAGTTCTTC.

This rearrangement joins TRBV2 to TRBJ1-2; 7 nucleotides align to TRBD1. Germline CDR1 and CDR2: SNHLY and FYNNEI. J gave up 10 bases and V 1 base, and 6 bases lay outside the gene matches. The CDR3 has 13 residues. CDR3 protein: CASSEGPQGIYTF. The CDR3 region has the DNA TGTGCCAGCAGTGAAGGGCCACAGGGGATCTACACCTTC.

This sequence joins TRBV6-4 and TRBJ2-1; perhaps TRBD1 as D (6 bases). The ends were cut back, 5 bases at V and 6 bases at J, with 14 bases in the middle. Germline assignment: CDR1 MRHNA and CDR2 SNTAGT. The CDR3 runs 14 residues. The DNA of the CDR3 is TGTGCCAGCAGTAGCGACAGGACGGGCAATGAGCAGTTCTTC. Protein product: CASSSDRTGNEQFF.

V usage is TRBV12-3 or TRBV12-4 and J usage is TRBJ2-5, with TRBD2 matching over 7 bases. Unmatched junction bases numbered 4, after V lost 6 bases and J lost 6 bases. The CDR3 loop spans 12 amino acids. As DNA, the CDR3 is TGTGCCAGCAGCTCTAGCGGACAGACCCAGTACTTC. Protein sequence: CASSSSGQTQYF.

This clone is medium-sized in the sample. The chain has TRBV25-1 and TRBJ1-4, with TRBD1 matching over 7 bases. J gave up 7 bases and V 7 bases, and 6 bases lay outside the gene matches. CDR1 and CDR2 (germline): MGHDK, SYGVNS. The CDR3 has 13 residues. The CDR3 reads CASTDRVFEKLFF. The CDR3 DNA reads TGTGCCAGCACAGACAGGGTTTTTGAAAAACTGTTTTTT.